Listed below are T cell receptor beta chains from one sample, sequenced in a study of cytomegalovirus exposure and HLA in healthy donors. The protocol was immunoSEQ multiplex PCR, while the TCRdb copy is restricted to in-frame clones and leaves out a portion. The sample lists 150,000 or so clones, around 81% occurring once. Material: PBMCs. These receptors originate from a woman aged 40 to 49 in good health and CMV-seropositive. The CDR3 runs from the conserved cysteine through the conserved F or W. D genes are given only for firm matches.

>.|TRBJ2-7|TRBV7-9
TGTGCCAGCAGCTGGGGCGGGGGCGTCGAGCAGTACTTC
CASSWGGGVEQYF
>.|TRBJ2-1|TRBV19
TGTGCCAGTAGCCCTTCACACGCGGGACTCCGTGGGGGTGAGCAGTTCTTC
CASSPSHAGLRGGEQFF
>.|TRBJ2-3|TRBV5-5
TGTGCCAGCAGCTCCTCGGGGACGCAGTATTTT
CASSSSGTQYF
>TRBD2|TRBJ2-7|TRBV7-9
TGTGCCAGCAGCTTCAGCGGGGTGTCGCCTGGGGAGCAGTACTTC
CASSFSGVSPGEQYF
>.|TRBJ1-2|TRBV2
TGTGCCAGCCCCCGGGCAGGGATGTCGATTACCTATGGCTACACCTTC
CASPRAGMSITYGYTF
>TRBD1|TRBJ2-1|TRBV7-9
TGTGCCAGCAGCCCGACAGGGTTCTACAATGAGCAGTTCTTC
CASSPTGFYNEQFF
>.|TRBJ2-7|TRBV30
TGTGCCTGGAGTGTATCCGGGTACGAGCAGTACTTC
CAWSVSGYEQYF
>.|TRBJ1-1|TRBV30
TGTGCCTGGAGCCCCACAGGGACCACTGAAGCTTTCTTT
CAWSPTGTTEAFF
>TRBD2|TRBJ2-7|TRBV28
TGTGCCAGCACCATACCGGGTAGCGGGAGAGTGGAGTACTTC
CASTIPGSGRVEYF
>TRBD2|TRBJ2-1|TRBV5-1
TGCGCCAGCGGCTTCGGCGGGAGCGGGTCCAATGAGCAGTTCTTC
CASGFGGSGSNEQFF
>.|TRBJ2-5|TRBV7-8
TGTGCCAGCAGCCCGGGGAATGGCTTGGAGACCCAGTACTTC
CASSPGNGLETQYF